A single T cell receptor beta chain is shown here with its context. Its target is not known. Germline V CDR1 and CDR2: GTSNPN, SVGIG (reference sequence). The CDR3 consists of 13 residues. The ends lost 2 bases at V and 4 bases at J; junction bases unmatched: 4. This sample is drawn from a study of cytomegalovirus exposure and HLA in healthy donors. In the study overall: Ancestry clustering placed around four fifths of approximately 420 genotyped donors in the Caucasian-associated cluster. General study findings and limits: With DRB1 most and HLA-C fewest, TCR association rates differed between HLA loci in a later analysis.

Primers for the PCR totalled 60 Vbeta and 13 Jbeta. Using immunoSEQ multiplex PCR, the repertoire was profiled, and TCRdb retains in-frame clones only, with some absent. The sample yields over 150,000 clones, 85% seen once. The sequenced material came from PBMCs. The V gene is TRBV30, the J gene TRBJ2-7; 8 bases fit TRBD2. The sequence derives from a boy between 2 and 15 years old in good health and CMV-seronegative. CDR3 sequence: CAWSPGLGYEQYF. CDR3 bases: TGTGCCTGGAGTCCGGGACTAGGGTACGAGCAGTACTTC.